This entry lists 7 T cell receptor beta chains sequenced from one sample in a study of blood T cell repertoires in COVID-19 (TCRdb year 2020). The library came from the immunoSEQ multiplex PCR assay. Drawn from immuneACCESS, this table holds only the in-frame rearrangements with V and J called that TCRdb kept. Clones are partly lost; checked studies trace under half to an unresolved V gene and leave the rest unexplained. This sample gives around 82,000 clones in total; 75% to 90% of them show up just once. 6% to 6.5% of the sample is taken by the ten largest. The sequencing input was peripheral blood. The origin of the receptors is a man at least 80 years old with COVID-19, enrolled during active disease.

The V gene is TRBV5-1, the J gene TRBJ2-5; no reliable D call. Germline CDR1 is SGHRS and CDR2 is YFSETQ. Trimming removed 0 bases at V and 3 bases at J, with 9 bases between. The CDR3 length is 14 residues. This CDR3 is CASSLEVQKETQYF. In nucleotides, the CDR3 is TGCGCCAGCAGCTTGGAAGTACAGAAAGAGACCCAGTACTTC.

The gene calls are TRBV28 and TRBJ1-2; 10 nucleotides match TRBD1. The junction had 3 bases not matched to a gene; V was cut back by 3 bases and J by 5 bases. This CDR3 spans 14 amino acids. In germline, CDR1 is MDHEN, CDR2 SYDVKM. This CDR3 is CASSFGTGVYGYTF. The CDR3 DNA reads TGTGCCAGCAGTTTCGGGACAGGGGTTTATGGCTACACCTTC.

The CDR3: CASSLGGTGGDETQYF. CDR3 bases: TGCGCCAGCAGCTTGGGCGGGACAGGGGGCGATGAGACCCAGTACTTC. The chain couples TRBV5-1 to TRBJ2-5, with 12 positions matching TRBD1. This CDR3 has 16 residues. V shed 0 bases and J 5 bases; nucleotides not matched to a gene: 5. CDR1 and CDR2 from the germline V gene are SGHRS and YFSETQ.

This clone was recorded only once. This CDR3 is CASSLDRVPYEQYF. Written as DNA, the CDR3 is TGTGCCAGCAGCTTGGACAGGGTGCCCTACGAGCAGTACTTC. V and J are TRBV5-5 and TRBJ2-7; tentatively, D is TRBD1 (6 bases). V was cut by 0 bases and J by 2 bases, with 9 bases left in between. Germline CDR1 and CDR2: SGHKS and YYEKEE (reference sequence). CDR3 size: 14 residues.

The chain is built from TRBV5-1 and TRBJ1-2; the D is unclear. Trimming took 0 bases from V and 7 from J, leaving 10 bases between them. Germline V gene sequence: CDR1 SGHRS, CDR2 YFSETQ. This CDR3 is 13 amino acids long. This CDR3 is CASSLDRVGGYTF. The DNA for the CDR3 is TGCGCCAGCAGCTTGGACAGAGTAGGTGGCTACACCTTC.

The chain carries TRBV10-3 and TRBJ1-2; TRBD1 agrees at 7 bases. Trimming at V came to 4 bases and at J to 0 bases, leaving 2 bases not matched to a gene. Germline V lookup: CDR1 ENHRY, CDR2 SYGVKD. The CDR3 has 14 amino acids. The CDR3 DNA reads as TGTGCCATCAGTGCGGGACAGACTAACTATGGCTACACCTTC. It codes for CAISAGQTNYGYTF.

The genes are TRBV6-6 and TRBJ2-2, with D hard to call. Looked up from germline, CDR1 is MNHNY and CDR2 is SVGAGI (reference sequence). V dropped 0 bases and J dropped 7 bases, with 9 bases sitting between them. The length of the CDR3 is 14 residues. In DNA form, the CDR3 reads TGTGCCAGCAGTTACTCATCTACGGGCGGGGAGCTGTTTTTT. It specifies CASSYSSTGGELFF.